These 20 T cell receptor beta chains originate from one sample sequenced in a study of blood T cell repertoires in COVID-19. Sequencing used immunoSEQ multiplex PCR; TCRdb keeps in-frame clones, though not all of them. Here the sample spans 300,000 to 400,000 clones, roughly 90% being singletons. Input material: peripheral blood. These receptors all stem from a woman in her thirties with COVID-19, enrolled during active disease.

The chain carries TRBV3-1 (or the pseudogene TRBV3-2) and TRBJ1-2; possibly TRBD1 for D (6 bases). Germline assignment: CDR1 LGHDT and CDR2 YNNKEL (reference sequence). V was pared by 1 base and J by 4 bases, with 13 bases between. This CDR3 spans 15 amino acids. The CDR3 reads CASSQGPGQGYGYTF. In DNA form, the CDR3 reads TGTGCCAGCAGCCAAGGACCGGGACAAGGCTATGGCTACACCTTC.

The chain recombines TRBV10-3 with TRBJ1-5; possibly TRBD1 for D (5 bases). The CDR3 runs 16 residues. V dropped 3 bases and J dropped 2 bases, with 14 bases sitting between them. In germline, CDR1 is ENHRY, CDR2 SYGVKD. The CDR3 is CAISEGSGGGNQPQHF. DNA for the CDR3: TGTGCCATCAGTGAAGGGTCGGGGGGTGGCAATCAGCCCCAGCATTTT.

V and J are TRBV5-6 and TRBJ2-5; the match to TRBD1 covers 7 bases. The CDR3 is 16 residues long. The junction had 7 bases not matched to a gene; V was cut back by 1 base and J by 1 base. The V gene's germline CDR1 is SGHDT and CDR2 YYEEEE. The CDR3 is CASSLTHRTGQETQYF. CDR3 nucleotides: TGTGCCAGCAGCTTGACCCACCGGACAGGCCAAGAGACCCAGTACTTC. The entire variable domain, with the rest obtained from reference TRBV5-6 and TRBJ2-5, is as follows: DAGVTQSPTHLIKTRGQQVTLRCSPKSGHDTVSWYQQALGQGPQFIFQYYEEEERQRGNFPDRFSGHQFPNYSSELNVNALLLGDSALYLCASSLTHRTGQETQYFGPGTRLLVL.

The chain employs TRBV10-3 and TRBJ2-1, with 10 bases identical to TRBD2. The CDR3 is made up of 16 amino acids. The V gene end was trimmed by 8 bases and the J gene end by 4 bases; junction bases not matched to a gene: 11. The germline V gene has CDR1 ENHRY and CDR2 SYGVKD. The CDR3 DNA reads as TGTGCCATCTCATTAGGGACTAGCGCGGTATACAATGAGCAGTTCTTC. Its translation is CAISLGTSAVYNEQFF.

The V and J genes are TRBV2 and TRBJ2-2; 9 bases fit TRBD1. There are 14 residues in the CDR3. With 5 bases clipped from V and 6 bases from J, the junction kept 4 bases outside the gene matches. Germline V gene sequence: CDR1 SNHLY, CDR2 FYNNEI. Here the CDR3 DNA reads TGTGCCAGCAGTATGGACAGGGGTCCCGGGGAGCTGTTTTTT. This encodes CASSMDRGPGELFF.

This chain joins TRBV19 and TRBJ1-3, with TRBD1 matching 7 bases. With 7 bases clipped from V and 0 bases from J, the junction kept 12 bases outside the gene matches. The CDR3 extends over 17 amino acids. The germline V gene encodes CDR1 LNHDA and CDR2 SQIVND (reference sequence). CDR3 protein: CASTTGTAIFSGNTIYF. For the CDR3, the DNA is TGTGCCAGTACCACCGGGACAGCGATTTTCTCTGGAAACACCATATATTTT.

The V call is TRBV4-3, the J call TRBJ1-4, with 7 positions matching TRBD1. Per germline, CDR1 LGHNA and CDR2 YSLEER. With V trimmed by 0 bases and J by 4 bases, 8 bases remained unmatched. CDR3 size: 17 residues. The CDR3 DNA is TGCGCCAGCAGCCAAGATGCCGGGGGACAGTTTAATGAAAAACTGTTTTTT. This gives the protein CASSQDAGGQFNEKLFF.

The rearrangement links TRBV5-1 to TRBJ2-5, with D hard to call. The CDR3 length is 15 residues. Trimming pared 3 bases from V and 1 base from J, leaving 13 bases between. Germline V gives CDR1 SGHRS, CDR2 YFSETQ. The CDR3 DNA reads TGCGCCAGCAGCTCACAGACGACATCCCAAGAGACCCAGTACTTC. Translation: CASSSQTTSQETQYF.

The V gene is TRBV3-1 (or the pseudogene TRBV3-2), the J gene TRBJ2-1; 11 nucleotides align to TRBD2. This CDR3 spans 19 amino acids. Germline V gene sequence: CDR1 LGHDT, CDR2 YNNKEL (reference sequence). J gave up 0 bases and V 1 base, and 8 bases lay outside the gene matches. The CDR3 sequence: CASSQGLAGSYLSYNEQFF. Here the CDR3 DNA reads TGTGCCAGCAGCCAAGGACTAGCGGGATCCTATCTCTCCTACAATGAGCAGTTCTTC.

This clone has just one count. This chain connects TRBV27 to TRBJ2-3; D may be TRBD2 (6 bases). This CDR3 comprises 12 residues. CDR1 MNHEY and CDR2 SMNVEV come from the germline V gene (reference sequence). Trimming removed 6 bases from V and 8 bases from J, with 12 bases in between. The CDR3 region is CASRLTGSTQYF. The CDR3 region has the DNA TGTGCCAGCAGACTGACCGGGAGTACGCAGTATTTT.

This chain's CDR3 is CASTRTSGAGDEQFF. In nucleotides, the CDR3 is TGTGCCAGCACCCGGACTAGCGGGGCCGGGGATGAGCAGTTCTTC. This chain connects TRBV2 to TRBJ2-1; 12 nucleotides match TRBD2. CDR3 length: 15 amino acids. Germline V gene lookup returns CDR1 SNHLY and CDR2 FYNNEI. Trimming removed 7 bases from V and 8 bases from J; junction bases left unmatched: 9.

The chain couples TRBV6-2 or TRBV6-3 to TRBJ1-5; D is unclear. CDR3 size: 15 residues. Germline CDR1 reads MNHEY; CDR2 reads SVGEGT. Trimming removed 2 bases from V and 2 bases from J, with 10 bases in between. The CDR3 DNA is TGTGCCAGCAGTTACCGGGGTGATGGCAATCAGCCCCAGCATTTT. It is translated as CASSYRGDGNQPQHF.

The rearrangement joins TRBV29-1 to TRBJ1-2, with unresolved D. The germline CDR1 and CDR2 sequences are SQVTM and ANQGSEA. This CDR3 spans 12 amino acids. V was trimmed by 0 bases and J by 7 bases, leaving 9 bases between them. Written as DNA, the CDR3 is TGCAGCGTTGAAGATCGTAGCGGTGGCTACACCTTC. Translating gives CSVEDRSGGYTF. Full variable domain (missing parts from reference TRBV29-1 and TRBJ1-2): SAVISQKPSRDICQRGTSLTIQCQVDSQVTMMFWYRQQPGQSLTLIATANQGSEATYESGFVIDKFPISRPNLTFSTLTVSNMSPEDSSIYLCSVEDRSGGYTFGSGTRLTVV.

The genes are TRBV6-2 or TRBV6-3 and TRBJ1-2, with TRBD1 identical over 9 bases. CDR1 and CDR2 (germline): MNHEY, SVGEGT. With V trimmed by 6 bases and J by 5 bases, 10 bases remained unmatched. The CDR3 loop spans 15 amino acids. CDR3: CASSALGQGSYGYTF. DNA of the CDR3: TGTGCCAGCAGCGCCTTGGGACAGGGTTCATATGGCTACACCTTC.

The rearrangement links TRBV30 to TRBJ1-1; D remains unclear. CDR1 is GTSNPN, CDR2 SVGIG, per germline (reference sequence). The V end was cut by 5 bases, the J end by 0 bases, with 16 bases between. CDR3 size: 15 residues. The CDR3 bases are TGTGCCTGGTCAGGACTGCTGGTGATGAACACTGAAGCTTTCTTT. Translating gives CAWSGLLVMNTEAFF. The variable domain in full, completed from reference TRBV30 and TRBJ1-1, reads SQTIHQWPATLVQPVGSPLSLECTVEGTSNPNLYWYRQAAGRGLQLLFYSVGIGQISSEVPQNLSASRPQDRQFILSSKKLLLSDSGFYLCAWSGLLVMNTEAFFGQGTRLTVV.

The chain has TRBV13 and TRBJ1-1; D remains ambiguous. CDR1 is PRHDT and CDR2 is FYEKMQ in the germline V gene (reference sequence). The length of the CDR3 is 15 residues. V shed 7 bases and J shed 3 bases, with 18 bases lying between them. The CDR3 nucleotides are TGTGCCAGCAAAAGACTCCTAGTACCCCACACTGAAGCTTTCTTT. Translated: CASKRLLVPHTEAFF.

In this sample, this clone turned up a few times. The chain is built from TRBV6-5 and TRBJ1-1, with 9 bases fitting TRBD1. The CDR3 is made up of 15 amino acids. The germline CDR1 and CDR2 sequences are MNHEY and SVGAGI. J lost 6 bases, V lost 4 bases, and 9 bases had no gene match. The CDR3 DNA sequence: TGTGCCAGCAGTTTATCCGGGACAGGGCTCGCTGAAGCTTTCTTT. This sequence encodes CASSLSGTGLAEAFF.

This clone occurred once. The V gene is TRBV9, the J gene TRBJ2-7; 11 positions match TRBD1. The CDR3 runs 15 residues. V lost 4 bases and J lost 1; bases outside the gene matches: 4. Germline values: CDR1 SGDLS, CDR2 YYNGEE. CDR3 coding DNA: TGTGCCAGCAGCCCAGGGACAGGGGGTTCCTACGAGCAGTACTTC. Translating gives CASSPGTGGSYEQYF.

This rearrangement joins TRBV19 to TRBJ2-4; D might be TRBD2 (5 bases). Germline CDR1 reads LNHDA; CDR2 reads SQIVND (reference sequence). V shed 6 bases and J shed 0 bases, with 9 bases lying between them. The CDR3 contains 14 residues. CDR3 sequence reads: CASSTGLAKNIQYF. Here the CDR3 DNA reads TGTGCCAGTAGCACGGGATTAGCCAAAAACATTCAGTACTTC.

This sequence joins TRBV10-3 and TRBJ2-1; 11 nucleotides match TRBD2. The CDR3 covers 13 residues. V shed 10 bases, J shed 8 bases, and the junction held 7 bases outside the gene matches. Germline assignment: CDR1 ENHRY and CDR2 SYGVKD. The CDR3 here is CATTTSGEDEQFF. The CDR3 region has the DNA TGTGCCACGACGACTAGCGGGGAAGATGAGCAGTTCTTC.